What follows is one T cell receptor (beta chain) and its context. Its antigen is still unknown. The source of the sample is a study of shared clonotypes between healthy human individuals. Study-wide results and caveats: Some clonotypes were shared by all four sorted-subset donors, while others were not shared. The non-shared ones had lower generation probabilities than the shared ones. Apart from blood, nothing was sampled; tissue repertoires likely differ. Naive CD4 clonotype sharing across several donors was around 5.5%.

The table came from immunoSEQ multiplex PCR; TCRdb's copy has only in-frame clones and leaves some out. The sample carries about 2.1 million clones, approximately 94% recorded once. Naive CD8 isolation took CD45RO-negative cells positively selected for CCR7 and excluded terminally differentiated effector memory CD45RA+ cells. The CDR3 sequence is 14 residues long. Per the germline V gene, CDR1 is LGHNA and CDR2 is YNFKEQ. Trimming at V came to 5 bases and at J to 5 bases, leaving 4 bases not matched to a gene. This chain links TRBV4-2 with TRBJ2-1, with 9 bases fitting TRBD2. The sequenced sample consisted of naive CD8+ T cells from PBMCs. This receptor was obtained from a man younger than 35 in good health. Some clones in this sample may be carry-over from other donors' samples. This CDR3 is CASSKGLAHNEQFF. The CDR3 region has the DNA TGTGCCAGCAGCAAGGGACTAGCCCACAATGAGCAGTTCTTC.